The rows below give T cell receptor beta chains drawn from one sample of a study of blood T cells in healthy people across ages. Each CDR3 protein gets one entry after TCRdb re-called the 5' RACE reads with MiXCR. The sample carries about 780,000 distinct CDR3 sequences, about 59% recorded once. Source material: blood. These TCRs come from a man aged 30 to 45 in good health. CDR3s include the opening cysteine and the closing phenylalanine or tryptophan. Fields, in order: J gene, V gene, clone size, D gene, CDR3 protein, CDR3 DNA. A D gene is named only where the DNA matches it firmly. Only part of the rows carry a size: once, few, many, or a class if the clone is expanded.

TRBJ2-7 TRBV5-6 - - CASSFSKNEQYF TGTGCCAGCAGCTTCAGTAAGAACGAGCAGTACTTC
TRBJ2-3 TRBV28 - - CASGRGGTDTQYF TGTGCCAGCGGCAGGGGGGGCACAGATACGCAGTATTTT
TRBJ1-2 TRBV6-5 - TRBD1 CASSPGTGLGYTF TGTGCCAGCAGCCCCGGGACAGGGCTCGGCTACACCTTC
TRBJ2-6 TRBV28 - TRBD1 CASSLFVGGTGSFSGANVLTF TGTGCCAGCAGCTTGTTTGTTGGGGGGACAGGAAGCTTCTCTGGGGCCAACGTCCTGACTTTC
TRBJ2-5 TRBV28 - - CASSLGGVASQETQYF TGTGCCAGCAGTTTAGGGGGCGTGGCGAGCCAAGAGACCCAGTACTTC
TRBJ2-4 TRBV18 once - CASSPPGALAKNIQYF TGTGCCAGCTCACCACCAGGAGCTTTAGCCAAAAACATTCAGTACTTC
TRBJ2-7 TRBV12-3/TRBV12-4 once TRBD1 CASSSGQGVSYEQYF TGTGCCAGCAGTTCGGGACAGGGGGTCTCCTACGAGCAGTACTTC
TRBJ2-5 TRBV7-6 few TRBD2 CASSLRASGEETQYF TGTGCCAGCAGCTTGAGGGCTAGCGGGGAAGAGACCCAGTACTTC
TRBJ2-7 TRBV21-1 - - CASSSTRRPTYEQYF TGTGCCAGCAGCTCCACCCGCAGGCCCACCTACGAGCAGTACTTC
TRBJ2-2 TRBV20-1 - - CSAGLYRDINTGELFF TGCAGTGCTGGATTGTACCGGGACATCAACACCGGGGAGCTGTTTTTT
TRBJ2-7 TRBV12-3/TRBV12-4 - - CASSWTASSYEQYF TGTGCCAGCAGTTGGACAGCTTCCTCCTACGAGCAGTACTTC
TRBJ1-2 TRBV4-2 - TRBD1 CASSQQDRNSPYGYTF TGTGCCAGCAGCCAACAGGACAGGAACTCCCCCTATGGCTACACCTTC
TRBJ2-5 TRBV5-1 - TRBD2 CASSLDTSGETQYF TGCGCCAGCAGCTTGGATACTAGCGGAGAGACCCAGTACTTC
TRBJ2-1 TRBV6-2/TRBV6-3 - - CASSTTEYNEQFF TGTGCCAGCAGTACTACGGAATACAATGAGCAGTTCTTC
TRBJ2-3 TRBV18 - - CASSPGISTDTQYF TGTGCCAGCTCACCGGGGATAAGCACAGATACGCAGTATTTT
TRBJ2-3 TRBV20-1 few TRBD2 CSARVGLAGEGGFSPRTDTQYF TGCAGTGCTAGAGTAGGCCTAGCGGGGGAGGGAGGATTCAGCCCTCGCACAGATACGCAGTATTTT
TRBJ2-1 TRBV6-2/TRBV6-3 - - CASSYSSTVSDNEQFF TGTGCCAGCAGTTATTCTTCCACGGTCAGCGACAATGAGCAGTTCTTC